A selection of T cell receptor beta chains follows, all from one sample in a study of Ad26.COV2.S vaccination and SARS-CoV-2 variants. TCRdb's table, derived via immunoSEQ multiplex PCR, lists solely in-frame clones and lacks some. The table records under 300,000 clones, roughly 87% of them present only once. The specimen was peripheral blood, collected in a trial of Ad26.COV2.S vaccine versus placebo. These receptors were taken from a person between 18 and 65 years old who received the Ad26.COV2.S COVID-19 vaccine or a placebo. CDR3s leave out the opening cysteine and the closing phenylalanine or tryptophan.

J gene	V gene	CDR3 protein
TRBJ2-1	TRBV29-1	SVSGGGLAGYNEQF
TRBJ1-2	TRBV25-1	ASSESEAGGARIT
TRBJ1-1	TRBV3-1/TRBV3-2	ASGDRTNTEAF
TRBJ2-1	TRBV6-2/TRBV6-3	ASSYPDSSSYNEQF
TRBJ1-5	TRBV18	ASSTGNSNQPQH
TRBJ1-1	TRBV29-1	SGRDSEAF
TRBJ2-1	TRBV5-1	ASRPSQGSGGRFAYNEQF
TRBJ2-1	TRBV24-1	ATSDLVGGNEQF
TRBJ1-3	TRBV4-3	ASSQSGNSGNTIY
TRBJ1-5	TRBV4-1	ASSQVRGREEYQPQH
TRBJ1-4	TRBV13	ASSLGATGGVKLF
TRBJ2-5	TRBV5-1	ASSLGLRGGETQY
TRBJ1-2	TRBV4-1	ASAETRLGYGYT
TRBJ1-5	TRBV19	ASSIGQGMLLPQH
TRBJ2-6	TRBV6-5	ASSYSGSGANVLT
TRBJ2-2	TRBV7-8	ASRSDLAGTVNTGELF
TRBJ1-2	TRBV2	ASSVLRQGSGYT
TRBJ1-1	TRBV5-1	ASSLHRVGDTEAF
TRBJ2-4	TRBV3-1/TRBV3-2	ASSLHPGPIQY
TRBJ2-1	TRBV5-4	ASSLRGLAGAEQF
TRBJ1-2	TRBV2	ASRRTGADYGYT
TRBJ2-7	TRBV6-2/TRBV6-3	ASSPPSYEQY
TRBJ2-1	TRBV4-3	ASSQGVAGGNEQF
TRBJ1-1	TRBV18	ASSVGANTEAF
TRBJ1-2	TRBV7-2	ASSLHLYGYT
TRBJ2-7	TRBV2	ASSSGQLTYEQY
TRBJ2-3	TRBV5-4	ASSSTLDTQY
TRBJ2-4	TRBV10-1	ASSEWTSGRGTKNIQY
TRBJ2-7	TRBV5-6	ASSLWGASYEQY
TRBJ1-1	TRBV21-1	ASSKVGGRPNTEAF
TRBJ1-6	TRBV18	ASSPQGGNSPLH
TRBJ1-4	TRBV3-1/TRBV3-2	ASSQGRGALGEKLF
TRBJ2-3	TRBV19	ASSTERGYVDTQY